A selection of T cell receptor beta chains follows, all from one sample in a study of T-cell memory formation after mild COVID-19. MiXCR, run by TCRdb on the 5' RACE reads, gives a single entry per CDR3 protein. The sample consists of fewer than 600,000 distinct CDR3 sequences, 20% to 25% of them appearing once. The specimen sequenced was PBMCs or a T cell subset sorted from them (not recorded which). Source of these receptors: an adult woman who had mild COVID-19 (a few samples of this study predate the infection). Cell type and time point are not known. Both conserved end residues are part of each CDR3. A D gene is named only where the DNA matches it firmly. The listing skips clone size in some rows; elsewhere it reads once, few, many or a size class.

>NA|TRBJ2-1|TRBV20-1|TRBD2
CSAGTSINEQFF
TGCAGTGCCGGGACTAGCATTAATGAGCAGTTCTTC
>few|TRBJ1-5|TRBV6-1|TRBD1
CASSEGLQGGSQPQHF
TGTGCCAGCAGTGAAGGCCTCCAGGGGGGGAGTCAGCCCCAGCATTTT
>NA|TRBJ1-2|TRBV5-1|TRBD1
CASSLEGTGFRNTF
TGCGCCAGCAGCTTGGAAGGGACAGGGTTTAGGAACACCTTC
>NA|TRBJ2-4|TRBV10-2|TRBD1
CASSRTGFLSPQNIQYF
TGCGCCAGCAGCCGGACAGGGTTTTTGTCGCCCCAAAACATTCAGTACTTC
>NA|TRBJ1-6|TRBV4-1|NA
CASSQDKGSPLHF
TGCGCCAGCAGCCAAGATAAGGGGTCACCCCTCCACTTT
>NA|TRBJ1-1|TRBV27|NA
CATLRSGGRGTEAFF
TGTGCCACCCTCAGGAGCGGGGGGAGGGGTACTGAAGCTTTCTTT
>few|TRBJ1-1|TRBV21-1|NA
CASSKDGGWGRSTEAFF
TGTGCCAGCAGCAAGGACGGCGGGTGGGGGCGATCAACTGAAGCTTTCTTT
>NA|TRBJ1-5|TRBV14|TRBD1
CASTLDRGEYSNQPQHF
TGTGCCAGCACGCTGGACAGGGGGGAATATAGCAATCAGCCCCAGCATTTT
>few|TRBJ2-5|TRBV7-9|NA
CASSLSSQETQYF
TGTGCCAGCAGCTTATCCAGTCAAGAGACCCAGTACTTC
>NA|TRBJ2-2|TRBV2|NA
CASSELLNTGELFF
TGTGCCAGCAGTGAACTATTGAACACCGGGGAGCTGTTTTTT
>few|TRBJ2-1|TRBV5-1|NA
CASSLALNNEQFF
TGCGCCAGCAGCTTGGCACTCAACAATGAGCAGTTCTTC
>NA|TRBJ2-2|TRBV5-1|NA
CASSLQAASGELFF
TGCGCCAGCAGCTTGCAGGCAGCGAGCGGGGAGCTGTTTTTT
>NA|TRBJ2-5|TRBV6-5|NA
CASRRVGETQYF
TGTGCCAGCAGAAGAGTGGGGGAGACCCAGTACTTC
>NA|TRBJ2-3|TRBV11-3|TRBD2
CASSRTSGGASDTQYF
TGTGCCAGCAGCCGGACTAGCGGGGGGGCCTCGGATACGCAGTATTTT
>few|TRBJ2-2|TRBV29-1|NA
CSVEVPNSENTGELFF
TGCAGCGTTGAGGTGCCCAACTCAGAGAACACCGGGGAGCTGTTTTTT
>few|TRBJ2-7|TRBV30|TRBD2
CAWSVGGGKRYF
TGTGCCTGGAGTGTTGGCGGGGGGAAAAGGTACTTC
>NA|TRBJ2-2|TRBV4-3|TRBD2
CASSQVSSPSGSNTGELFF
TGCGCCAGCAGCCAAGTCTCGTCGCCTAGCGGGAGTAACACCGGGGAGCTGTTTTTT
>few|TRBJ1-2|TRBV24-1|TRBD1
CATSNRGLHYGYTF
TGTGCCACCAGTAACAGGGGGCTGCACTATGGCTACACCTTC
>NA|TRBJ1-2|TRBV9|NA
CASSVVGAGYTF
TGTGCCAGCAGCGTAGTGGGGGCTGGCTACACCTTC
>NA|TRBJ2-2|TRBV19|NA
CASSDMPGLTGELFF
TGTGCCAGTAGTGACATGCCGGGACTCACCGGGGAGCTGTTTTTT
>few|TRBJ2-7|TRBV29-1|TRBD2
CSVGLAGLTYEQYF
TGCAGCGTGGGACTAGCGGGCCTTACCTACGAGCAGTACTTC
>NA|TRBJ1-1|TRBV7-2|NA
CASSLVIGGNTEAFF
TGTGCCAGCAGCTTAGTAATTGGCGGGAACACTGAAGCTTTCTTT